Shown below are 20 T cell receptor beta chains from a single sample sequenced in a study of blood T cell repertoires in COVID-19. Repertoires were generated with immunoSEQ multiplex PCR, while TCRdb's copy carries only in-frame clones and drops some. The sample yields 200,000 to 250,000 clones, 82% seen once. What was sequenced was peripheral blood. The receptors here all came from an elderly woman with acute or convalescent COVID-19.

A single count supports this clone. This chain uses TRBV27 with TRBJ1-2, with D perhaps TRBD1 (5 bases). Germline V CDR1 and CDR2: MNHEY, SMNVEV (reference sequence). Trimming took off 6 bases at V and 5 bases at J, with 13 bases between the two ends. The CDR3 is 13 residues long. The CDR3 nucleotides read TGTGCCAGCAGCCGGGGGGGATCGTATGGCTACACCTTC. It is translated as CASSRGGSYGYTF.

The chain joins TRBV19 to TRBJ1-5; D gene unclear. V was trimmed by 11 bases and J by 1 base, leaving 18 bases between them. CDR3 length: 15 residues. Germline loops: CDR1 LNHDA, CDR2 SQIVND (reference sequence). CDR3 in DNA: TGTGCCTCCTCGGTGAAGGGAGGAAGCAATCAGCCCCAGCATTTT. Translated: CASSVKGGSNQPQHF.

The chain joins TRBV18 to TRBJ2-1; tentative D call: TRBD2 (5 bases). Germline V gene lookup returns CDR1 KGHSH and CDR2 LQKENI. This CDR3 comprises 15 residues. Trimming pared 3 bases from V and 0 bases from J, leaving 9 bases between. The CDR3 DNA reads TGTGCCAGCTCACCTCAGCGGAGCTCCTACAATGAGCAGTTCTTC. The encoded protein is CASSPQRSSYNEQFF.

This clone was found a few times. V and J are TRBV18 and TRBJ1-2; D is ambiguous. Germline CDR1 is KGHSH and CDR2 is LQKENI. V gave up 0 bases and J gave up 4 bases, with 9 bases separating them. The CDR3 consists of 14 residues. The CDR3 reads CASSPPQTLYGYTF. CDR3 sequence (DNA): TGTGCCAGCTCACCACCACAGACCCTCTATGGCTACACCTTC.

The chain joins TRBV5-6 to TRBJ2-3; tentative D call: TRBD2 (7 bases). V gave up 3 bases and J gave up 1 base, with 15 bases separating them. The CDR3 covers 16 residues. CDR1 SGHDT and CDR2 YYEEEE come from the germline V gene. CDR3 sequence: CASSSSVGGRTDTQYF. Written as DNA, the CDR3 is TGTGCCAGCAGCTCCTCGGTGGGGGGGCGCACAGATACGCAGTATTTT.

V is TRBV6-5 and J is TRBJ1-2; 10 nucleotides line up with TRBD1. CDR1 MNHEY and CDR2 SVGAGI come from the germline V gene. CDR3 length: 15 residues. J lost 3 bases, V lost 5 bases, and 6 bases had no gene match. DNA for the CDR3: TGTGCCAGCAGTCCCCGACAGGGGGCTCACTATGGCTACACCTTC. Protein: CASSPRQGAHYGYTF.

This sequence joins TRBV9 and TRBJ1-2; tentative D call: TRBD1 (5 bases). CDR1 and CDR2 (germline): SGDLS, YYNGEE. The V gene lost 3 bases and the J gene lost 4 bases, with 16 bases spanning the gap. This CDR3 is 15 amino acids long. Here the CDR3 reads CASSATPTASYGYTF. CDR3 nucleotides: TGTGCCAGCAGCGCGACACCGACAGCTTCCTATGGCTACACCTTC.

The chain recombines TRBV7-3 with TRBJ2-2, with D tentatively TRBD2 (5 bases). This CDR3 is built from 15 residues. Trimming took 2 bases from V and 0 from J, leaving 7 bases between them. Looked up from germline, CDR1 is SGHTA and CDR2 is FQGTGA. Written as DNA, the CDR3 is TGTGCCAGCAGCTTAGGACTCGCGAACACCGGGGAGCTGTTTTTT. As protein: CASSLGLANTGELFF.

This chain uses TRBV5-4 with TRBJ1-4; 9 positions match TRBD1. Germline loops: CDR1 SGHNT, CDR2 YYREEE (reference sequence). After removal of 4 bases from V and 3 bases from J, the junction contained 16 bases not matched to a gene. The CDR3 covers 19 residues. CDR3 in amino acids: CASSGDGTGSPSANEKLFF. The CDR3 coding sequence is TGTGCCAGCAGCGGGGACGGGACAGGGTCCCCGAGTGCTAATGAAAAACTGTTTTTT.

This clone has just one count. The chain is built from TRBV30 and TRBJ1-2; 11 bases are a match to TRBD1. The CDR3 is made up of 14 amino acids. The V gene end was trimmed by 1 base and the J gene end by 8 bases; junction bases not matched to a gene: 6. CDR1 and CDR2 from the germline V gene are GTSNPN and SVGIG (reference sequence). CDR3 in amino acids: CAWSARGTGGGYTF. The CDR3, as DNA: TGTGCCTGGAGTGCTCGAGGGACAGGGGGAGGCTACACCTTC.

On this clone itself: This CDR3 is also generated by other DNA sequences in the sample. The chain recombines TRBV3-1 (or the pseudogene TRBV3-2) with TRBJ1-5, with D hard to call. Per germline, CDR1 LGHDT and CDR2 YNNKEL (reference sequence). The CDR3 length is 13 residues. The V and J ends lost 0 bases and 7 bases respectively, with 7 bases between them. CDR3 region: CASSQDREQPQHF. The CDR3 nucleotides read TGTGCCAGCAGCCAAGATCGGGAACAGCCCCAGCATTTT.

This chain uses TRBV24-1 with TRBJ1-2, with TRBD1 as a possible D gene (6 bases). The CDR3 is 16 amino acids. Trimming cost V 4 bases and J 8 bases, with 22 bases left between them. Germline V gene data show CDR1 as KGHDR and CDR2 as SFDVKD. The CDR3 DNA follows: TGTGCCACCAGTGACAATGTCGGCGGGGGCTCTCGCGGCTACACCTTC. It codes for CATSDNVGGGSRGYTF.

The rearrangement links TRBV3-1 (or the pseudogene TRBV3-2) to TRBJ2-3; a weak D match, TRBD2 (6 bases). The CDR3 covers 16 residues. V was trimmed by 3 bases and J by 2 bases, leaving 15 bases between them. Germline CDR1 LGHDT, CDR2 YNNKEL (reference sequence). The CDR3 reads CASSQTGGAVTDTQYF. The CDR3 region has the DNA TGTGCCAGCAGCCAGACTGGCGGGGCCGTCACAGATACGCAGTATTTT.

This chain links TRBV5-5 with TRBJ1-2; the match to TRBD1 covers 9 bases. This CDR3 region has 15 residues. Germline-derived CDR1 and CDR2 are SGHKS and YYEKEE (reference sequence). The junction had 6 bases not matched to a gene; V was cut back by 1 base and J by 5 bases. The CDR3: CASSLQDRGGYGYTF. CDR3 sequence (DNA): TGTGCCAGCAGCTTGCAGGACAGGGGAGGGTATGGCTACACCTTC.

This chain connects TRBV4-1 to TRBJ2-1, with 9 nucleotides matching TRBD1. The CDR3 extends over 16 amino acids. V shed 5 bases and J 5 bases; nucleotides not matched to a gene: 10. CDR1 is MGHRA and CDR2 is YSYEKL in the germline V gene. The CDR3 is CASSMTGQGINNEQFF. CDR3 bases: TGCGCCAGCAGCATGACTGGACAGGGGATTAACAATGAGCAGTTCTTC.

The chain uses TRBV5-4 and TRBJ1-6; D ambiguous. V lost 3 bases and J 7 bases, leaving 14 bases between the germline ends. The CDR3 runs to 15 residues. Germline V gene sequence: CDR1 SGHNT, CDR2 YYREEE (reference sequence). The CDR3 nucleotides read TGTGCCAGCAGCTCTGGACTTGCACACAATTCACCCCTCCACTTT. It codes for CASSSGLAHNSPLHF. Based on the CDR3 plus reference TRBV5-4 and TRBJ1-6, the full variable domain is ETGVTQSPTHLIKTRGQQVTLRCSSQSGHNTVSWYQQALGQGPQFIFQYYREEENGRGNFPPRFSGLQFPNYSSELNVNALELDDSALYLCASSSGLAHNSPLHFGNGTRLTVT.

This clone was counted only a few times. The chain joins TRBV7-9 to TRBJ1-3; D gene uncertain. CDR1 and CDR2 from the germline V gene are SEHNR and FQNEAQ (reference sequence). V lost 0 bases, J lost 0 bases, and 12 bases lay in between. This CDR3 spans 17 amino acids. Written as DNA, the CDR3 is TGTGCCAGCAGCTTAGCGTCGGGGATAAGCTCTGGAAACACCATATATTTT. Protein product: CASSLASGISSGNTIYF. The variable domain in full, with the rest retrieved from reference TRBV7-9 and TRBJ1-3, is DTGVSQNPRHKITKRGQNVTFRCDPISEHNRLYWYRQTLGQGPEFLTYFQNEAQLEKSRLLSDRFSAERPKGSFSTLEIQRTEQGDSAMYLCASSLASGISSGNTIYFGEGSWLTVV.

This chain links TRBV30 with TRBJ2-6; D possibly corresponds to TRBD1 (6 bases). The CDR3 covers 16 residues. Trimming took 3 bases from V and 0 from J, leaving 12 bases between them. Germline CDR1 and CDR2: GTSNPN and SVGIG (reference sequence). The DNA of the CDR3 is TGTGCCTGGAGACAGGGATCTATCTCTGGGGCCAACGTCCTGACTTTC. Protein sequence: CAWRQGSISGANVLTF. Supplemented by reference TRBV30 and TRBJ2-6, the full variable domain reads SQTIHQWPATLVQPVGSPLSLECTVEGTSNPNLYWYRQAAGRGLQLLFYSVGIGQISSEVPQNLSASRPQDRQFILSSKKLLLSDSGFYLCAWRQGSISGANVLTFGAGSRLTVL.

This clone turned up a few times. The CDR3 sequence: CASSPDRVPSYEQYF. The CDR3 DNA is TGTGCCAGCAGCCCCGACAGGGTCCCTAGTTACGAGCAGTACTTC. This chain connects TRBV2 to TRBJ2-7; 7 bases match TRBD1. Germline assignment: CDR1 SNHLY and CDR2 FYNNEI. CDR3 length: 15 residues. Trimming at V came to 6 bases and at J to 4 bases, leaving 12 bases not matched to a gene.

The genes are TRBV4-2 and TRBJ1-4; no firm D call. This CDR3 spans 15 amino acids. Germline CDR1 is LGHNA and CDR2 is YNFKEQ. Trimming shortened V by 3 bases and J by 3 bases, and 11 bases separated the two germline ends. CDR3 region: CASSQSAGSNEKLFF. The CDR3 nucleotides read TGTGCCAGCAGCCAGTCGGCGGGATCTAATGAAAAACTGTTTTTT.